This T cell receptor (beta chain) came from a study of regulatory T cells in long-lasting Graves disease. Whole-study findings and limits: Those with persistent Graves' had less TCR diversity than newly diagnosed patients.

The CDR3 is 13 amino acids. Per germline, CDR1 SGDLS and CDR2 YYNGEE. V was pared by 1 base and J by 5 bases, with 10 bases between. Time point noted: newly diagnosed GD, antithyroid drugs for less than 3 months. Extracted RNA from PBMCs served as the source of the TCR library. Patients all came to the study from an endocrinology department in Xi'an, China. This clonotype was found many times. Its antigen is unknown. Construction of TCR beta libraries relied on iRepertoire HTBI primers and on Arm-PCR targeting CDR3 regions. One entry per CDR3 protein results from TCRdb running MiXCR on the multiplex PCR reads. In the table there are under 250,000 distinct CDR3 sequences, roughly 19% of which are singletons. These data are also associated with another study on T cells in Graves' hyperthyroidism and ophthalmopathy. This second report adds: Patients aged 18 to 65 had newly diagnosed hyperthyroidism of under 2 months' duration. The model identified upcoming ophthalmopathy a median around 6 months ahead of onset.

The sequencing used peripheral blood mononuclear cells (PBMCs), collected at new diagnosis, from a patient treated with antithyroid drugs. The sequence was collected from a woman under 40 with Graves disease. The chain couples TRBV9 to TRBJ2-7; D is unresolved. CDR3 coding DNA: TGTGCCAGCAGCGTACGTGACACCCACGAGCAGTACTTC. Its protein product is CASSVRDTHEQYF.